Included here is one TCR beta chain sequence, with context. The same CDR3 is also encoded by other DNA sequences in this sample. The data were obtained in a study of blood T cell repertoires in COVID-19. TCRdb keeps only in-frame clones here, not all; method: immunoSEQ multiplex PCR. The sample consists of approximately 290,000 clones, about 90% of them appearing once. Specimen: PBMCs or T cells enriched from blood (not recorded which). This clonotype was obtained from a woman under 30 with acute COVID-19.

CDR3 residues: CASSLGGIGEQFF. CDR3 coding DNA: TGTGCCAGCAGTTTAGGCGGCATAGGTGAGCAGTTCTTC. The chain joins TRBV28 to TRBJ2-1; no definite D call. The CDR3 extends over 13 amino acids. Trimming left V 2 bases short and J 9 bases short, with 11 bases between. Germline lookup yields CDR1 MDHEN and CDR2 SYDVKM.